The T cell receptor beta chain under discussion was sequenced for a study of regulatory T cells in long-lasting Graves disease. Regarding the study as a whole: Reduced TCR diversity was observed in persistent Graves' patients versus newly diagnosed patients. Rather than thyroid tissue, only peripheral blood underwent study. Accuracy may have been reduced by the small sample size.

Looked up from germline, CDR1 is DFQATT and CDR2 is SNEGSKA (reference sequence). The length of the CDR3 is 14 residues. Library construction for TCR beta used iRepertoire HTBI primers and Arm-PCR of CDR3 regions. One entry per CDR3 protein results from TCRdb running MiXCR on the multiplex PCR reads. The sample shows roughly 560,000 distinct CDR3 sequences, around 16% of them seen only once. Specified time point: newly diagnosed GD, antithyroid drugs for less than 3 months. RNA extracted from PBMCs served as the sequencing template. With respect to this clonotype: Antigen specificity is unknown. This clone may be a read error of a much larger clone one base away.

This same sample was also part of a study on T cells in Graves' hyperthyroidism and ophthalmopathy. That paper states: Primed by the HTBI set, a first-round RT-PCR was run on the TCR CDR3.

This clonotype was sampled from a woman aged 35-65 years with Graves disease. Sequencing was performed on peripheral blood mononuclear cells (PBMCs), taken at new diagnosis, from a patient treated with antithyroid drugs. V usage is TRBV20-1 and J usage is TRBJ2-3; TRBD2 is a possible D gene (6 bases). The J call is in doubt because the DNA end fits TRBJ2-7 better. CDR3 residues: CSALPGPTRGEQYF. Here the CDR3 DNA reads TGCAGTGCTCTCCCGGGACCCACGCGGGGTGAGCAGTACTTC.